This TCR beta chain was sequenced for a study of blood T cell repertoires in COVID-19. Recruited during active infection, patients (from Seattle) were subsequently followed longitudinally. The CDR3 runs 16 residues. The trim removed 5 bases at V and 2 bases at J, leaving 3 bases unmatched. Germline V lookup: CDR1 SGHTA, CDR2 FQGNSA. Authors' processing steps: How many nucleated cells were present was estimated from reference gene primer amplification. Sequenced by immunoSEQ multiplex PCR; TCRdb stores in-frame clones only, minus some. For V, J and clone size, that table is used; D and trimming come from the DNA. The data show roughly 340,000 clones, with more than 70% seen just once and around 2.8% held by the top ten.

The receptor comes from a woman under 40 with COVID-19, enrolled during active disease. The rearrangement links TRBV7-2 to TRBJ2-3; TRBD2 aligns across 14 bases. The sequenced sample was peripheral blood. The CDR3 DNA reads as TGTGCCAGCAGCCTGGGACTAGCGGGGGACACAGATACGCAGTATTTT. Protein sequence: CASSLGLAGDTDTQYF.